The 18 T cell receptor beta chains given below trace back to one sample, sequenced in a study of blood T cell repertoires in COVID-19. Using immunoSEQ multiplex PCR, the repertoire was profiled, and TCRdb retains in-frame clones only, with some absent. The sample yields roughly 72,000 clones, more than 75% seen once. Input material: peripheral blood. The receptors derive from a woman aged 80 or older with acute or convalescent COVID-19.

J is TRBJ1-5 and V is TRBV12-3 or TRBV12-4, with TRBD1 matching 8 bases. V lost 5 bases to trimming and J lost 6 bases; unmatched junction nucleotides: 3. This CDR3 spans 13 amino acids. Written as DNA, the CDR3 is TGTGCCAGCAGTCGACAGGGGAGTCAGCCCCAGCATTTT. Residues: CASSRQGSQPQHF.

The gene calls are TRBV5-5 and TRBJ2-7; a weak D match, TRBD2 (5 bases). V was trimmed by 4 bases and J by 2 bases, leaving 13 bases between them. The CDR3 contains 14 residues. Germline assignment: CDR1 SGHKS and CDR2 YYEKEE (reference sequence). CDR3 loop: CASSPSDYPYEQYF. Written as DNA, the CDR3 is TGTGCCAGCAGCCCATCAGACTACCCCTACGAGCAGTACTTC.

This clone was recorded once. Sequence at one end of the junction differs from germline and may be a read error. V usage is TRBV5-5 and J usage is TRBJ2-1; D is perhaps TRBD1 (5 bases). This CDR3 has 12 amino acids. Germline CDR1 is SGHKS and CDR2 is YYEKEE (reference sequence). CDR3: CASSLDINEQFF. In nucleotides, the CDR3 is TGTGCCAGCAGTTTGGACATCAATGAGCAGTTCTTC.

The chain couples TRBV19 to TRBJ2-2; D is ambiguous. CDR3 size: 13 residues. Trimming cost V 7 bases and J 4 bases, with 10 bases left between them. CDR1 LNHDA and CDR2 SQIVND come from the germline V gene (reference sequence). The CDR3 sequence is CASTPPGTGELFF. DNA for the CDR3: TGTGCCAGTACCCCCCCGGGCACCGGGGAGCTGTTTTTT. Combining the CDR3 with reference TRBV19 and TRBJ2-2 gives the whole variable domain DGGITQSPKYLFRKEGQNVTLSCEQNLNHDAMYWYRQDPGQGLRLIYYSQIVNDFQKGDIAEGYSVSREKKESFPLTVTSAQKNPTAFYLCASTPPGTGELFFGEGSRLTVL.

The chain combines TRBV19 with TRBJ2-2; D not certain. This CDR3 has 12 residues. Per germline, CDR1 LNHDA and CDR2 SQIVND (reference sequence). The V gene lost 8 bases and the J gene lost 2 bases, with 6 bases spanning the gap. DNA of the CDR3: TGTGCCAGTGGAGTTAACACCGGGGAGCTGTTTTTT. This encodes CASGVNTGELFF.

The gene calls are TRBV5-1 and TRBJ2-7, with 9 bases aligning to TRBD1. Germline V gene data show CDR1 as SGHRS and CDR2 as YFSETQ. After removal of 4 bases from V and 2 bases from J, the junction contained 13 bases not matched to a gene. This CDR3 spans 17 amino acids. For the CDR3, the DNA is TGCGCCAGCAGCCTCGATCGGGGTACAGGGGGCGCCTACGAGCAGTACTTC. Its protein is CASSLDRGTGGAYEQYF. Full variable domain (missing parts from reference TRBV5-1 and TRBJ2-7): KAGVTQTPRYLIKTRGQQVTLSCSPISGHRSVSWYQQTPGQGLQFLFEYFSETQRNKGNFPGRFSGRQFSNSRSEMNVSTLELGDSALYLCASSLDRGTGGAYEQYFGPGTRLTVT.

This clone showed up just a few times. The chain couples TRBV2 to TRBJ2-1, with 10 bases matching TRBD1. Germline trimming cut 7 bases from V and 2 bases from J; bases unmatched to any gene: 2. CDR1 and CDR2 from the germline V gene are SNHLY and FYNNEI. The length of the CDR3 is 14 residues. CDR3 DNA sequence: TGTGCCAGCATTGGGACAGGGGCCTACAATGAGCAGTTCTTC. It encodes CASIGTGAYNEQFF.

This rearrangement joins TRBV25-1 to TRBJ1-1; 8 bases are a match to TRBD1. Germline CDR1 is MGHDK and CDR2 is SYGVNS. V shed 3 bases and J 2 bases; nucleotides not matched to a gene: 8. This CDR3 comprises 16 residues. CDR3 DNA sequence: TGTGCCAGCAGTGACCCCCGACAGGGGTTAAACACTGAAGCTTTCTTT. As protein: CASSDPRQGLNTEAFF.

In this sample, this clone turned up once. The chain recombines TRBV29-1 with TRBJ2-3; the match to TRBD1 covers 7 bases. V lost 8 bases and J lost 2; bases outside the gene matches: 7. The CDR3 is 13 amino acids. Germline CDR1 is SQVTM and CDR2 is ANQGSEA. In nucleotides, the CDR3 is TGCAGCACAGGACAGGCCCCCACAGATACGCAGTATTTT. Its translation: CSTGQAPTDTQYF.

The CDR3 protein is CASSRSGGLGNEQFF. The CDR3 nucleotides read TGTGCCAGCAGCCGCTCGGGGGGGCTAGGCAATGAGCAGTTCTTC. The chain links TRBV3-1 (or the pseudogene TRBV3-2) to TRBJ2-1; 8 bases are shared with TRBD2. CDR3 length equals 15 residues. V shed 4 bases and J 6 bases; nucleotides not matched to a gene: 8. In germline, CDR1 is LGHDT, CDR2 YNNKEL (reference sequence).

The gene calls are TRBV6-5 and TRBJ2-3; D possibly corresponds to TRBD2 (6 bases). The CDR3 runs to 15 residues. Trimming took off 10 bases at V and 1 base at J, with 18 bases between the two ends. CDR1 and CDR2 from the germline V gene are MNHEY and SVGAGI. CDR3 sequence reads: CATAPLGGGTDTQYF. As DNA, the CDR3 is TGTGCCACCGCCCCCCTCGGCGGGGGCACAGATACGCAGTATTTT.

This clone was detected only a few times. Other DNA sequences in the sample encode the same CDR3. This sequence joins TRBV19 and TRBJ2-7; 12 bases map to TRBD1. The V segment lost 3 bases and the J segment 6 bases; nucleotides outside the gene matches: 3. CDR3 size: 14 residues. The germline V gene encodes CDR1 LNHDA and CDR2 SQIVND (reference sequence). CDR3 sequence reads: CASSIRDRGREQYF. CDR3 DNA: TGTGCCAGTAGTATCCGGGACAGGGGGCGCGAGCAGTACTTC.

The genes are TRBV19 and TRBJ2-6; D perhaps matches TRBD1 (6 bases). From germline, CDR1 is LNHDA and CDR2 SQIVND (reference sequence). This CDR3 region has 15 residues. Trimming shortened V by 3 bases and J by 2 bases, and 8 bases separated the two germline ends. In DNA, the CDR3 is TGTGCCAGTAGTATTACAGGGACTGGGGCCAACGTCCTGACTTTC. As protein: CASSITGTGANVLTF.

The rearrangement joins TRBV28 to TRBJ2-1; tentative D call: TRBD2 (6 bases). Germline V gene lookup returns CDR1 MDHEN and CDR2 SYDVKM. The CDR3 runs 18 residues. Trimming stripped 3 bases from V and 0 bases from J, with 18 bases between. This CDR3 reads CASSFRRRGTPSYNEQFF. As DNA, the CDR3 is TGTGCCAGCAGTTTTAGAAGGCGCGGGACCCCCTCCTACAATGAGCAGTTCTTC.

The V gene is TRBV6-2 or TRBV6-3, the J gene TRBJ2-5, with D unresolved. Between the trimmed V and J ends, which lost 0 bases and 2 bases, there was a span of 13 bases. Looked up from germline, CDR1 is MNHEY and CDR2 is SVGEGT. The CDR3 consists of 16 residues. The CDR3 loop is CASSYSAGEIQETQYF. The CDR3 DNA follows: TGTGCCAGCAGTTACTCAGCAGGTGAAATTCAAGAGACCCAGTACTTC.

The chain is built from TRBV19 and TRBJ2-3, with D possibly matching TRBD2 (5 bases). The CDR3 sequence is 15 residues long. Between the trimmed V and J ends, which lost 3 bases and 3 bases, there was a span of 13 bases. The V gene's germline CDR1 is LNHDA and CDR2 SQIVND (reference sequence). Here the CDR3 reads CASSITLAGTDTQYF. The CDR3 DNA reads TGTGCCAGTAGTATTACGCTAGCCGGGACAGATACGCAGTATTTT.

The chain combines TRBV5-1 with TRBJ1-6; TRBD1 is a possible D gene (5 bases). V lost 0 bases to trimming and J lost 7 bases, with 5 bases between them. This CDR3 contains 13 residues. The germline gives CDR1 SGHRS, CDR2 YFSETQ. The chain's CDR3 is CASSLEGNSPLHF. Here the CDR3 DNA reads TGCGCCAGCAGCTTGGAGGGGAATTCACCCCTCCACTTT.

The gene calls are TRBV7-9 and TRBJ2-3; no clear D. Germline loops: CDR1 SEHNR, CDR2 FQNEAQ (reference sequence). This CDR3 region has 13 residues. V was pared by 4 bases and J by 3 bases, with 8 bases between. As DNA, the CDR3 is TGTGCCAGCAGCTCCTCAGGAACAGATACGCAGTATTTT. Translated, it gives CASSSSGTDTQYF.